This TCR beta chain was sequenced for a study of blood T cell dynamics during melanoma immunotherapy. Whole-study context: Metastatic melanoma patients received first-line pembrolizumab or nivolumab plus ipilimumab.

The CDR3 consists of 15 residues. Trimming pared 4 bases from V and 8 bases from J, leaving 21 bases between. CDR1 is SGHNT, CDR2 YYREEE, per germline (reference sequence). TCRdb's copy holds only in-frame clones and misses some; the assay was immunoSEQ multiplex PCR. The table records over 10,000 clones, less than 85% of them present only once. Time point denoted: pre-treatment baseline. One draw preceded checkpoint blockade; another followed its first cycle at week 3. Patients had no prior systemic cancer treatment, immunosuppressants or other active cancers. The sample was blood, taken from a patient treated with checkpoint blockade. This chain links TRBV5-4 with TRBJ1-1; D might be TRBD1 (6 bases). The origin of this receptor is a human donor with melanoma. In DNA, the CDR3 is TGTGCCAGCAGCCCCATGGGGCTACAGGGTAAGGAAGCTTTCTTT. Protein sequence: CASSPMGLQGKEAFF.